Listed below are T cell receptor beta chains from one sample, sequenced in a study of T cell responses to AZD1222 COVID-19 vaccine. Data came from immunoSEQ multiplex PCR; TCRdb stores just in-frame clones and leaves some out. This sample has more than 80,000 clones, with 70% to 90% found just once. Here the sequenced sample was peripheral blood, taken on day 0 of AZD1222 vaccination. Every receptor here comes from an adult in good health. The CDR3 runs from the conserved cysteine through the conserved F or W. D genes are given only for firm matches. Clone size, where shown, is once, few, many, or a class for clones that have expanded.

j_call v_call d_call clone_size cdr3_aa cdr3_nt
TRBJ2-3 TRBV7-7 NA NA CASSRDSTDTQYF TGTGCTAGCAGCCGGGACAGCACAGATACGCAGTATTTT
TRBJ2-3 TRBV5-1 NA NA CASSWTTGDTQYF TGCGCCAGCAGCTGGACTACAGGAGATACGCAGTATTTT
TRBJ1-4 TRBV5-1 NA NA CASSLVGTLNEKLFF TGCGCCAGCAGCTTGGTCGGGACCTTAAATGAAAAACTGTTTTTT
TRBJ2-1 TRBV19 TRBD1 NA CASSIEGGQWGNEQFF TGTGCCAGTAGTATAGAAGGGGGACAGTGGGGCAATGAGCAGTTCTTC
TRBJ1-6 TRBV6-5 NA NA CASSWGGGRSPLHF TGTGCCAGCAGTTGGGGCGGGGGTCGGTCACCCCTCCACTTT
TRBJ1-1 TRBV5-1 NA once CASSLGGEGSEAFF TGCGCCAGCAGCTTGGGGGGAGAAGGGTCTGAAGCTTTCTTT
TRBJ2-7 TRBV12-3/TRBV12-4 TRBD1 once CASSQGVSYEQYF TGTGCCAGCAGTCAGGGGGTCTCCTACGAGCAGTACTTC
TRBJ1-2 TRBV18 NA NA CASSPTAGPYGYTF TGTGCCAGCTCACCCACAGCTGGGCCCTATGGCTACACCTTC
TRBJ2-2 TRBV7-9 NA NA CASTLSRVNTGELFF TGTGCCAGCACCCTGAGTAGGGTGAACACCGGGGAGCTGTTTTTT
TRBJ1-3 TRBV3-1/TRBV3-2 TRBD1 NA CASSQGLQGHTIYF TGTGCCAGCAGCCAAGGGTTACAGGGGCACACCATATATTTT
TRBJ2-2 TRBV7-9 TRBD2 NA CASSTGRESTGELFF TGTGCCAGCAGCACCGGGAGGGAATCGACCGGGGAGCTGTTTTTT
TRBJ2-3 TRBV30 NA NA CAWEGRSTIRTDTQYF TGTGCCTGGGAGGGAAGGTCCACCATCCGCACAGATACGCAGTATTTT
TRBJ1-3 TRBV7-6 NA NA CASSLQGSGGNTIYF TGTGCCAGCAGCTTACAAGGTTCTGGTGGAAACACCATATATTTT
TRBJ2-7 TRBV5-6 NA NA CASSLATASSSYEQYF TGTGCCAGCAGCTTGGCCACGGCTTCAAGCTCCTACGAGCAGTACTTC
TRBJ1-3 TRBV10-1 NA medium-sized CASSDRLISGNTIYF TGCGCCAGCAGTGACAGGTTAATCTCTGGAAACACCATATATTTT
TRBJ2-3 TRBV28 NA NA CASSPTDTQYF TGTGCCAGCAGCCCCACAGATACGCAGTATTTT
TRBJ1-5 TRBV5-5 NA NA CASSLALGTANQPQHF TGTGCCAGCAGCTTGGCCCTTGGGACGGCTAATCAGCCCCAGCATTTT
TRBJ1-5 TRBV16 TRBD1 NA CASTTDRAGNQPQHF TGTGCCAGCACAACGGACAGGGCCGGCAATCAGCCCCAGCATTTT
TRBJ2-3 TRBV3-1/TRBV3-2 TRBD2 NA CASSQAHSGGKDTQYF TGTGCCAGCAGCCAAGCACATAGCGGGGGGAAAGATACGCAGTATTTT
TRBJ2-7 TRBV4-2 NA NA CASSQDLGGEQYF TGTGCCAGCAGCCAAGATCTCGGGGGTGAGCAGTACTTC
TRBJ2-3 TRBV9 NA few CASSPQLASDTQYF TGTGCCAGCAGCCCCCAGCTAGCGTCGGATACGCAGTATTTT
TRBJ1-1 TRBV19 TRBD1 many CASSAGQMNTEAFF TGTGCCAGTAGTGCGGGACAGATGAACACTGAAGCTTTCTTT
TRBJ2-2 TRBV5-6 NA NA CASSGQGGTGELFF TGTGCCAGCAGCGGTCAGGGCGGTACCGGGGAGCTGTTTTTT
TRBJ2-7 TRBV29-1 NA NA CSVDSRQGGEQYF TGCAGCGTTGATTCTCGCCAGGGGGGCGAGCAGTACTTC
TRBJ2-5 TRBV19 NA NA CASSSHKPERTQYF TGTGCCAGTAGTAGCCATAAACCAGAGCGGACCCAGTACTTC
TRBJ2-5 TRBV6-5 TRBD2 NA CASSRSGVPGETQYF TGTGCCAGCAGCAGAAGCGGGGTGCCGGGGGAGACCCAGTACTTC
TRBJ2-3 TRBV7-9 NA NA CASSTRQATQYF TGTGCCAGCAGCACACGACAGGCTACGCAGTATTTT
TRBJ2-2 TRBV6-6 NA NA CASSYSKTGPGELFF TGTGCCAGCAGTTACTCGAAAACAGGGCCCGGGGAGCTGTTTTTT
TRBJ2-2 TRBV5-8 NA NA CASSLLGADTGELFF TGTGCCAGCAGCTTGTTGGGGGCTGACACCGGGGAGCTGTTTTTT
TRBJ2-1 TRBV3-1/TRBV3-2 TRBD2 NA CASSQDSLAGSYNEQFF TGTGCCAGCAGCCAAGATTCACTAGCGGGAAGCTACAATGAGCAGTTCTTC
TRBJ1-6 TRBV10-1 TRBD1 NA CASSEGTVNSPLHF TGCGCCAGCAGTGAAGGGACAGTTAATTCACCCCTCCACTTT
TRBJ2-7 TRBV29-1 NA few CSVATNEQYF TGCAGCGTTGCCACAAACGAGCAGTACTTC
TRBJ1-1 TRBV7-8 NA NA CASSLGRTQNTEAFF TGTGCCAGCAGCTTAGGTCGGACACAGAACACTGAAGCTTTCTTT
TRBJ1-5 TRBV6-5 NA NA CASSYANDQPQHF TGTGCCAGCAGTTACGCCAACGATCAGCCCCAGCATTTT
TRBJ2-2 TRBV9 TRBD1 NA CASSALTGSSTGELFF TGTGCCAGCAGCGCCCTGACAGGGTCAAGCACCGGGGAGCTGTTTTTT
TRBJ2-7 TRBV19 NA NA CASSTGDGEYEQYF TGTGCCAGTAGTACAGGGGACGGAGAGTACGAGCAGTACTTC
TRBJ1-1 TRBV3-1/TRBV3-2 NA NA CASSQGMNTEAFF TGTGCCAGCAGCCAAGGCATGAACACTGAAGCTTTCTTT
TRBJ2-1 TRBV6-1 NA once CASSGFGGWSSNEQFF TGTGCCAGCAGTGGGTTCGGTGGATGGTCAAGCAATGAGCAGTTCTTC
TRBJ1-1 TRBV3-1/TRBV3-2 NA NA CASSRGWGTEAFF TGTGCCAGCAGCCGCGGGTGGGGAACTGAAGCTTTCTTT
TRBJ2-1 TRBV18 TRBD2 NA CASSPPTSGTYNEQFF TGTGCCAGCTCACCACCGACTAGCGGGACCTACAATGAGCAGTTCTTC
TRBJ2-3 TRBV28 TRBD1 once CASSPLGTALPADTQYF TGTGCCAGCAGTCCTTTGGGGACAGCCCTTCCCGCAGATACGCAGTATTTT
TRBJ1-6 TRBV11-2 NA NA CASSLVEGFSPLHF TGTGCCAGCAGCTTAGTTGAAGGGTTTTCACCCCTCCACTTT
TRBJ1-4 TRBV2 TRBD1 few CASSADRGRNEKLFF TGTGCCAGCAGTGCAGACAGGGGGCGGAATGAAAAACTGTTTTTT
TRBJ1-1 TRBV19 NA once CASSISSAVNTEAFF TGTGCCAGTAGTATCAGTTCGGCAGTCAACACTGAAGCTTTCTTT
TRBJ1-5 TRBV11-2 NA NA CASSLGHAAYQPQHF TGTGCCAGCAGCTTAGGCCACGCTGCATATCAGCCCCAGCATTTT
TRBJ1-2 TRBV5-6 NA few CASSLIQRRLTNYGYTF TGTGCCAGCAGCTTGATTCAGAGACGTCTTACTAACTATGGCTACACCTTC
TRBJ1-4 TRBV6-5 NA NA CASSYSRHGNEKLFF TGTGCCAGCAGTTATTCGAGACACGGGAATGAAAAACTGTTTTTT
TRBJ2-2 TRBV19 NA NA CASSTARDLGRGELFF TGTGCCAGTAGTACGGCCCGGGACTTGGGGCGGGGGGAGCTGTTTTTT
TRBJ2-5 TRBV3-1/TRBV3-2 NA NA CASSQDRLGGGGETQYF TGTGCCAGCAGCCAAGATCGGTTAGGAGGGGGTGGCGAGACCCAGTACTTC
TRBJ1-2 TRBV14 NA NA CASSPTTGIYGYTF TGTGCCAGCAGCCCGACTACGGGTATCTATGGCTACACCTTC
TRBJ1-5 TRBV29-1 NA NA CSAGHAGQPQHF TGCAGCGCCGGACATGCGGGTCAGCCCCAGCATTTT